This TCR beta chain derives from a study of beta chain features in type 1 diabetes. Study-level findings and limits: For Type 1 diabetes patients, all four CD4+ subsets carried TCRB CDR3s that were moderately but significantly shorter.

Expressed TCRB transcripts were sequenced, since all the RNA that had been isolated was reverse transcribed. The method was immunoSEQ multiplex PCR; TCRdb's version includes in-frame clones alone and lacks a portion of them. This sample has a few hundred thousand clones, with about 14% found just once. The CDR3 has 17 residues. Germline CDR1 is SGHVS and CDR2 is FNYEAQ. The V end was cut by 1 base, the J end by 4 bases, with 19 bases between. On this clone itself: Its antigen remains unknown.

The chain carries TRBV7-6 and TRBJ1-1; D perhaps matches TRBD1 (5 bases). The sample was naive CD4+ T cells from blood. The clonotype originates from a woman between 18 and 30 years old with type 1 diabetes. The CDR3 DNA reads TGTGCCAGCAGCTTAGGCGATATAGGGCAGGGAGGCACTGAAGCTTTCTTT. This gives the protein CASSLGDIGQGGTEAFF.